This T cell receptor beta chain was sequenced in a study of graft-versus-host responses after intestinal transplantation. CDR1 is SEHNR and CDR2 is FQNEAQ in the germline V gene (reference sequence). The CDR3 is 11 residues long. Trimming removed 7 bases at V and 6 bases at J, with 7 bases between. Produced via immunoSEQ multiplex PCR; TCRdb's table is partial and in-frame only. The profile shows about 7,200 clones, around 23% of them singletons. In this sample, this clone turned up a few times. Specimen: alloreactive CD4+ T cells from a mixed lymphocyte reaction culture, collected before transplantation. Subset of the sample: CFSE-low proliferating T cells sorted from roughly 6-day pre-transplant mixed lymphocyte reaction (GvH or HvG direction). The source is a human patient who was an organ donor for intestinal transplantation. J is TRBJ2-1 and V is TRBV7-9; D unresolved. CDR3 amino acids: CASTSLNEQFF. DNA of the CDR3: TGTGCCAGCACTTCCCTCAATGAGCAGTTCTTC.